These T cell receptor beta chains were read from a single sample in a study of breast tumors, draining lymph nodes, adjacent tissues. TCRdb independently ran MiXCR on the multiplex PCR reads; one entry per CDR3 protein. Seen here are some 130,000 distinct CDR3 sequences, roughly 21% observed once, and the top ten hold roughly 3.6%. The sequenced material came from axillary lymph node tissue. All receptors come from a female donor with breast cancer. Some clones in this sample may be carry-over from other donors' samples. The CDR3 runs from the conserved cysteine through the conserved F or W. D genes are given only for firm matches. Clone size is not always given. Where it is, it says once, few, many or a class for expanded clones.

DNA | CDR3 | V | size | D | J
TGCAGTGCTAGAGATCTTCTACAGGGCAACACCGGGGAGCTGTTTTTT | CSARDLLQGNTGELFF | TRBV20-1 | many | . | TRBJ2-2
TGTGCCTGGAGTGTCCAGGGCACCTACGAGCAGTACTTC | CAWSVQGTYEQYF | TRBV30 | many | . | TRBJ2-7
TGTGCCAGCAGTGGGACAGGGGGCAATGAGCAGTTCTTC | CASSGTGGNEQFF | TRBV25-1 | many | TRBD1 | TRBJ2-1
TGTGCCAGCAGCTTAGGGGGGACTGCGAACACCGGGGAGCTGTTTTTT | CASSLGGTANTGELFF | TRBV7-6 | many | . | TRBJ2-2
TGCAGTGCTCAAAACCCCCGGAATTCCCTTACCTACTACAATGAGCAGTTCTTC | CSAQNPRNSLTYYNEQFF | TRBV20-1 | many | . | TRBJ2-1
TGCGCCAGCAGCCTCGGTGGACAGCCTAATTCACCCCTCCACTTT | CASSLGGQPNSPLHF | TRBV5-1 | many | . | TRBJ1-6
TGTGCCGGCAGCCAAGGCCCGTGGCCGGGACAGGAATCCTACGAGCAGTACTTC | CAGSQGPWPGQESYEQYF | TRBV4-2 | . | TRBD1 | TRBJ2-7
TGTGCCGGCAGCGTGGGGACAGTATTTAATTCACCCCTCCACTTT | CAGSVGTVFNSPLHF | TRBV9 | many | TRBD1 | TRBJ1-6
TGTGCCAGCAGTTACTCGAGGAGCGGGGGGGCCGGGTACAATGAGCAGTTCTTC | CASSYSRSGGAGYNEQFF | TRBV6-2/TRBV6-3 | many | TRBD2 | TRBJ2-1
TGTGCCAGCAGCACCCCGGGGGGAGAGACCCAGTACTTC | CASSTPGGETQYF | TRBV5-4 | . | TRBD2 | TRBJ2-5
TGTGCCAGTAGTATGTATCCAGGGAAGGATTCACCCCTCCACTTT | CASSMYPGKDSPLHF | TRBV19 | many | . | TRBJ1-6
TGTGCCAGCAGTGAAGCCGCCAGGCCCCTGCTAGGTGGCTACACCTTC | CASSEAARPLLGGYTF | TRBV6-1 | . | . | TRBJ1-2
TGTGCCAGCAGCCAAGACAGGGGAGGGAATTCACCCCTCCACTTT | CASSQDRGGNSPLHF | TRBV3-1 | many | . | TRBJ1-6
TGCGCCAGCAGCTTGGGGCAGGGGATTGAGCAGTTCTTC | CASSLGQGIEQFF | TRBV5-1 | many | . | TRBJ2-1
TGTGCCAGCACGTTAGGGGGCACAGATACGCAGTATTTT | CASTLGGTDTQYF | TRBV9 | many | . | TRBJ2-3
TGTGCCAGTAGTATCAGGGGTGAGACCCAGTACTTC | CASSIRGETQYF | TRBV19 | many | . | TRBJ2-5
TGCAGTGCCCTCCCCCGGGGGACTGGAAACACCATATATTTT | CSALPRGTGNTIYF | TRBV20-1 | many | . | TRBJ1-3
TGTGCCAGCAGTTTAGGTACTTCCTACGAGCAGTACTTC | CASSLGTSYEQYF | TRBV12-3/TRBV12-4 | many | . | TRBJ2-7
TGTGCCAGCACCCTTAACTATGGCTACACCTTC | CASTLNYGYTF | TRBV6-6 | many | . | TRBJ1-2
TGCGCCAGCAGCCAAGATTACGGGACTAGCGGGTACGATGAGCAGTTCTTC | CASSQDYGTSGYDEQFF | TRBV4-1 | many | TRBD2 | TRBJ2-1
TGCAGTGCTAGAACAGTGTTCCAAGAGACCCAGTACTTC | CSARTVFQETQYF | TRBV20-1 | many | . | TRBJ2-5
TGCGCCAGCAGCTTTAGCGGGAGCTCCTACGAGCAGTACTTC | CASSFSGSSYEQYF | TRBV5-1 | many | TRBD2 | TRBJ2-7
TGTGCCAGCAGCCAAGTCCCGGGGAAAAAACTGTTTTTT | CASSQVPGKKLFF | TRBV3-1 | many | . | TRBJ1-4
TGCAGTGCTAGACTCGCCCCCGATACGCAGTATTTT | CSARLAPDTQYF | TRBV20-1 | many | . | TRBJ2-3
TGCAGTGCAGCCCCCGGGACTAGCGGGACAGATACGCAGTATTTT | CSAAPGTSGTDTQYF | TRBV20-1 | many | TRBD2 | TRBJ2-3
TGTGCCAGCAGCCTGGGACTAGCGGGAGTCATCAATGAGCAGTTCTTC | CASSLGLAGVINEQFF | TRBV7-3 | . | TRBD2 | TRBJ2-1
TGTGCCTGGAGGGGACACGCTGAAGCTTTCTTT | CAWRGHAEAFF | TRBV30 | . | . | TRBJ1-1